A selection of T cell receptor beta chains follows, all from one sample in a study of control samples from healthy donors and cancer patients. Measured with immunoSEQ multiplex PCR; TCRdb has only the in-frame clones, and not every one. The sample holds about 45,000 clones, 91% seen once. Sequenced sample: PBMCs. All receptors come from a middle-aged woman with head and neck cancer. The CDR3 runs from the conserved cysteine through the conserved F or W. A D gene is named only where the DNA matches it firmly. For some rows the clone size is stated as once, few or many, or as a class when expanded; others skip it.

abundance,v_gene,j_gene,d_gene,CDR3nt,CDR3aa
NA,TRBV28,TRBJ1-5,TRBD1,TGTGCCAGCAGTTTGATAGGACAGGGTGTTCAGCCCCAGCATTTT,CASSLIGQGVQPQHF
NA,TRBV18,TRBJ1-2,NA,TGTGCCAGCTCACCAATGGGGGACTATGGCTACACCTTC,CASSPMGDYGYTF
NA,TRBV5-1,TRBJ2-1,TRBD2,TGCGCCAGCAGCTTGGGGGTGACTAGCGCGAGTATCTACAATGAGCAGTTCTTC,CASSLGVTSASIYNEQFF
NA,TRBV6-2/TRBV6-3,TRBJ1-5,NA,TGTGCCAGCAGTTACCCGGTTGAGGTTCAGCCCCAGCATTTT,CASSYPVEVQPQHF
NA,TRBV19,TRBJ1-4,NA,TGTGCCAGTACAGTGGACTCCCACCGGGGTGAAAAACTGTTTTTT,CASTVDSHRGEKLFF
NA,TRBV7-8,TRBJ2-6,NA,TGTGCCATCGAGGAGGGACCCTTGGGCGGGGCCAACGTCCTGACTTTC,CAIEEGPLGGANVLTF
NA,TRBV18,TRBJ2-5,NA,TGTGCCAGCTCACGGACCCAAGAGACCCAGTACTTC,CASSRTQETQYF
NA,TRBV11-3,TRBJ2-7,NA,TGTGCCAGCAGCGCCTTTTCTGGGACCGAGCAGTACTTC,CASSAFSGTEQYF
NA,TRBV14,TRBJ1-6,NA,TGTGCCAGCAGCGAAACCCGGGGGAGTAATTCACCCCTCCACTTT,CASSETRGSNSPLHF
NA,TRBV2,TRBJ2-3,NA,TGTGCCAGCAGCCCCCTTGGGGATACGCAGTATTTT,CASSPLGDTQYF
NA,TRBV30,TRBJ1-1,NA,TGTGCCTGGAGTGTACAAGGGAACACTGAAGCTTTCTTT,CAWSVQGNTEAFF
NA,TRBV19,TRBJ1-4,NA,TGTGCCAGTAGTATATCGGTTGAAAAACTGTTTTTT,CASSISVEKLFF
NA,TRBV2,TRBJ2-7,NA,TGTGCCAGCAGGGTACAGGGAGGGGGATACGAGCAGTACTTC,CASRVQGGGYEQYF
NA,TRBV27,TRBJ1-1,TRBD1,TGTGCCAGCAGCTGGACAGGGGGAATGAACACTGAAGCTTTCTTT,CASSWTGGMNTEAFF
once,TRBV14,TRBJ2-1,TRBD1,TGTGCCAGCAGCACAAACAGGGGAAACCCCTACAATGAGCAGTTCTTC,CASSTNRGNPYNEQFF
once,TRBV3-1/TRBV3-2,TRBJ1-3,NA,TGTGCCAGCAGCCAAGCAATGAGCTCAGGGACTGGAAACACCATATATTTT,CASSQAMSSGTGNTIYF
NA,TRBV28,TRBJ1-1,NA,TGTGCCAGCAGTTCTCCGGTTCCGGCCCCTATCACTGAAGCTTTCTTT,CASSSPVPAPITEAFF
NA,TRBV10-1,TRBJ1-2,TRBD1,TGCGCCAGCAGTGACGGGGACAGGGGAGCCTATGGCTACACCTTC,CASSDGDRGAYGYTF
NA,TRBV9,TRBJ2-1,NA,TGTGCCAGCAGCGTAGCTACCGCTAGCAATGAGCAGTTCTTC,CASSVATASNEQFF
NA,TRBV4-1,TRBJ2-1,NA,TGCGCCAGCAGCCAAGGATACGTTAGCTATCCCTACAATGAGCAGTTCTTC,CASSQGYVSYPYNEQFF
NA,TRBV7-8,TRBJ1-5,NA,TGTGCCAGCAGCTTGTTAGGGCGGGGGGGGCTAGACGATTTTAGCAATCAGCCCCAGCATTTT,CASSLLGRGGLDDFSNQPQHF
NA,TRBV6-6,TRBJ1-4,NA,TGTGCCAGCAGACAACAGGGCCCGCCAACTAATGAAAAACTGTTTTTT,CASRQQGPPTNEKLFF
NA,TRBV7-9,TRBJ2-2,TRBD1,TGTGCCAGCAGCTTTAGGGGGCAGATGAACACCGGGGAGCTGTTTTTT,CASSFRGQMNTGELFF
NA,TRBV19,TRBJ1-1,TRBD1,TGTGCCAGTATTGGGACAGTGGGCACTGAAGCTTTCTTT,CASIGTVGTEAFF
few,TRBV9,TRBJ2-3,TRBD2,TGTGCCAGCAGCGCGAGGGAGCGGGGGCACACAGATACGCAGTATTTT,CASSARERGHTDTQYF
NA,TRBV14,TRBJ2-7,NA,TGTGCCAGCAGCCAAGATCTACTTGTTCGGGAGCAGTACTTC,CASSQDLLVREQYF
NA,TRBV5-1,TRBJ1-4,NA,TGCGCCAGCAGCTTGGGCAGCACTGCAACTAATGAAAAACTGTTTTTT,CASSLGSTATNEKLFF
NA,TRBV4-1,TRBJ1-5,NA,TGCGCCAGCAGCCAAGGGGCACCTTTCCAGCCCCAGCATTTT,CASSQGAPFQPQHF